A selection of T cell receptor beta chains follows, all from one sample in a study of T cells in Graves' hyperthyroidism and ophthalmopathy. One entry per CDR3 protein results from TCRdb running MiXCR on the multiplex PCR reads. The data show over 700,000 distinct CDR3 sequences, with roughly a third seen just once and approximately 31% held by the top ten. Sequenced material: blood. The receptor set was obtained from a woman aged 40 to 50 with Graves' hyperthyroidism. CDR3s include the opening cysteine and the closing phenylalanine or tryptophan. The D gene is left open where the match is weak. A clone size is listed for some rows: how often the clone was seen (once, few, many), or a class if it is expanded.

D	V	J	size	CDR3	DNA
-	TRBV5-1	TRBJ2-5	many	CASLDGQETQYF	TGCGCCAGCCTGGACGGTCAAGAGACCCAGTACTTC
-	TRBV4-3	TRBJ1-3	few	CASSHDRVGYSGNTIYF	TGCGCCAGCAGCCATGATAGGGTCGGGTACTCTGGAAACACCATATATTTT
TRBD1	TRBV6-2/TRBV6-3	TRBJ1-5	few	CASTRQGDQPQHF	TGTGCCAGCACTCGACAGGGAGATCAGCCCCAGCATTTT
-	TRBV9	TRBJ1-1	-	CASSVGAGGDWAAEAFF	TGTGCCAGCAGCGTAGGTGCTGGAGGGGACTGGGCCGCTGAAGCTTTCTTT
-	TRBV20-1	TRBJ2-7	many	CSGMALYEQYF	TGCAGTGGTATGGCCCTCTACGAGCAGTACTTC
TRBD1	TRBV20-1	TRBJ2-5	-	CSAPGTGGVETQYF	TGCAGTGCGCCCGGGACAGGGGGCGTAGAGACCCAGTACTTC
-	TRBV6-5	TRBJ2-7	-	CASSYSNLGISEQYF	TGTGCCAGCAGTTACTCGAATCTAGGGATATCCGAGCAGTACTTC
TRBD1	TRBV20-1	TRBJ1-5	many	CSARDNRGNQPQHF	TGCAGTGCTAGAGATAACAGGGGGAATCAGCCCCAGCATTTT
-	TRBV5-1	TRBJ2-7	-	CASSLRGHEQYF	TGCGCCAGCAGCTTACGGGGTCACGAGCAGTACTTC
-	TRBV7-9	TRBJ1-2	-	CASSLRGEYGYTF	TGTGCCAGCAGCTTGCGGGGGGAGTATGGCTACACCTTC
-	TRBV29-1	TRBJ2-7	many	CSVGQETYEQYF	TGCAGCGTTGGGCAGGAAACCTACGAGCAGTACTTC
TRBD2	TRBV7-3	TRBJ2-1	-	CASSPGLAGGLRAEQFF	TGTGCCAGCAGCCCGGGACTAGCGGGGGGCCTTCGGGCTGAGCAGTTCTTC
-	TRBV12-3/TRBV12-4	TRBJ2-3	-	CASSLAGGPADTQYF	TGTGCCAGCAGTTTAGCGGGGGGGCCCGCAGATACGCAGTATTTT
-	TRBV9	TRBJ2-2	-	CASSVDDPGPGELFF	TGTGCCAGCAGCGTAGACGATCCGGGGCCCGGGGAGCTGTTTTTT
-	TRBV7-9	TRBJ1-4	-	CAGSADSLLNEKLFF	TGTGCCGGCAGCGCGGACAGTCTTCTTAATGAAAAACTGTTTTTT
TRBD1	TRBV6-6	TRBJ2-5	-	CASIEQGGVGETQYF	TGTGCCAGCATTGAACAGGGGGGCGTGGGAGAGACCCAGTACTTC
-	TRBV7-9	TRBJ1-1	many	CASSLEGIPNTEAFF	TGTGCCAGCAGCTTAGAAGGGATACCGAACACTGAAGCTTTCTTT
-	TRBV7-2	TRBJ2-7	once	CASSLVQGRHEQYF	TGTGCCAGCAGCTTAGTGCAGGGTCGGCATGAGCAGTACTTC
-	TRBV4-3	TRBJ2-2	many	CASSQVKGSNTGELFF	TGCGCCAGCAGCCAAGTGAAGGGGAGTAACACCGGGGAGCTGTTTTTT
-	TRBV27	TRBJ1-2	few	CASSFSGLSNYGYTF	TGTGCCAGCAGTTTTTCGGGGCTCTCAAACTATGGCTACACCTTC
TRBD1	TRBV7-9	TRBJ2-7	-	CASSLAQDRNYEQYF	TGTGCCAGCAGCTTAGCGCAGGACAGGAACTACGAGCAGTACTTC
-	TRBV29-1	TRBJ1-1	many	CSVGEGEAFF	TGCAGCGTTGGGGAGGGAGAAGCTTTCTTT
TRBD1	TRBV6-5	TRBJ1-2	-	CASSYTGQIINYGYTF	TGTGCCAGCAGTTACACGGGACAGATCATTAACTATGGCTACACCTTC
TRBD2	TRBV7-9	TRBJ2-3	-	CASSAGTSGYTDTQYF	TGTGCCAGCAGCGCTGGGACTAGCGGCTACACAGATACGCAGTATTTT
-	TRBV7-3	TRBJ2-5	few	CASSLGPTGETQYF	TGTGCCAGCAGCCTGGGACCCACAGGGGAGACCCAGTACTTC
-	TRBV20-1	TRBJ1-4	-	CSARDSRQNNEKLFF	TGCAGTGCTAGAGATTCTCGACAGAATAATGAAAAACTGTTTTTT
TRBD1	TRBV11-3	TRBJ1-1	-	CASSLEGDRGLAANTEAFF	TGTGCCAGCAGCTTAGAGGGGGACAGGGGATTGGCGGCGAACACTGAAGCTTTCTTT
TRBD2	TRBV7-9	TRBJ2-7	many	CASSPTSARAYEQYF	TGTGCCAGCAGCCCCACTAGCGCAAGAGCCTACGAGCAGTACTTC
-	TRBV7-2	TRBJ2-7	-	CASSQDWPMSSYEQYF	TGCGCCAGCAGCCAAGACTGGCCCATGTCCTCCTACGAGCAGTACTTC
-	TRBV7-9	TRBJ1-3	-	CASTTAPISGNTIYF	TGTGCCAGCACCACAGCCCCTATCTCTGGAAACACCATATATTTT
TRBD1	TRBV9	TRBJ2-2	-	CASSAAWDRWSTGELFF	TGTGCCAGCAGCGCAGCTTGGGACAGGTGGAGCACCGGGGAGCTGTTTTTT
-	TRBV25-1	TRBJ1-1	-	CASSLLGVLAFF	TGTGCCAGCAGTTTACTAGGAGTACTGGCTTTCTTT
-	TRBV3-1	TRBJ1-5	-	CASASGSQPQHF	TGTGCCAGCGCATCGGGTTCTCAGCCCCAGCATTTT
-	TRBV20-1	TRBJ1-5	many	CSATGGAVNQPQHF	TGCAGTGCTACGGGCGGGGCAGTTAATCAGCCCCAGCATTTT
TRBD2	TRBV11-2	TRBJ2-1	-	CASSLKRESTYNEQFF	TGTGCCAGCAGCCTGAAGCGGGAGTCAACCTACAATGAGCAGTTCTTC
TRBD1	TRBV12-3/TRBV12-4	TRBJ2-5	many	CASRLRTGGETQYF	TGTGCCAGCAGATTGAGGACAGGGGGCGAGACCCAGTACTTC
-	TRBV9	TRBJ1-6	many	CASSALLGQSPLHF	TGTGCCAGCAGCGCCCTACTCGGACAATCACCCCTCCACTTT
-	TRBV19	TRBJ2-7	-	CATSSFSYEQYF	TGTGCCACCTCCAGCTTCTCCTACGAGCAGTACTTC
-	TRBV20-1	TRBJ1-1	few	CSATQRGPGDTEAFF	TGCAGTGCTACACAGCGAGGCCCAGGGGACACTGAAGCTTTCTTT
-	TRBV13	TRBJ1-4	many	CASSGRGTTNEKLFF	TGTGCCAGCAGCGGAAGGGGGACAACTAATGAAAAACTGTTTTTT
-	TRBV4-1	TRBJ1-5	few	CASSQDSGGGNQPQHF	TGCGCCAGCAGCCAAGATTCGGGAGGGGGAAATCAGCCCCAGCATTTT
-	TRBV4-3	TRBJ2-5	few	CASSPQGQSETQYF	TGCGCCAGCAGCCCCCAGGGGCAATCGGAGACCCAGTACTTC
-	TRBV15	TRBJ1-2	many	CATSRSNSGQLNYGYTF	TGTGCCACCAGCAGATCTAACTCAGGACAGTTAAACTATGGCTACACCTTC
TRBD1	TRBV12-3/TRBV12-4	TRBJ2-5	-	CASSLGQGGMTQYF	TGTGCCAGCAGTTTGGGACAGGGTGGGATGACCCAGTACTTC
-	TRBV20-1	TRBJ1-1	many	CSAREVQIRHTEAFF	TGCAGTGCTAGAGAGGTACAAATCAGGCACACTGAAGCTTTCTTT
-	TRBV29-1	TRBJ2-2	-	CSVVPQGVTGELFF	TGCAGCGTTGTTCCGCAGGGCGTCACCGGGGAGCTGTTTTTT
TRBD1	TRBV12-3/TRBV12-4	TRBJ2-2	-	CASSPDRDGELFF	TGTGCCAGCAGTCCGGACAGGGACGGGGAGCTGTTTTTT
-	TRBV7-9	TRBJ2-2	-	CASCGDTGELFF	TGTGCCAGCTGCGGTGACACCGGGGAGCTGTTTTTT
TRBD1	TRBV24-1	TRBJ2-7	-	CAPGQGASEQYF	TGTGCCCCCGGACAGGGGGCGAGCGAGCAGTACTTC
TRBD1	TRBV7-2	TRBJ1-2	-	CASSRTGGHYGYTF	TGTGCCAGCTCACGGACAGGTGGTCACTATGGCTACACCTTC
TRBD2	TRBV20-1	TRBJ2-5	many	CSATSGIETQYF	TGCAGTGCCACGAGCGGGATCGAGACCCAGTACTTC
-	TRBV19	TRBJ2-7	-	CASSISPGALYEQYF	TGTGCCAGTAGTATTTCTCCAGGGGCTCTCTACGAGCAGTACTTC